This record covers a single T cell receptor beta chain. What it binds is unknown. Germline CDR1 and CDR2: SGHTA and FQGNSA. J lost 4 bases, V lost 0 bases, and 5 bases had no gene match. This CDR3 comprises 16 residues. This sample is drawn from a study of T cell responses to AZD1222 COVID-19 vaccine. Background on the study: Second-dose groups at about 4 or about 12 weeks were pooled.

Notes on the study in general: Recipients of two AZD1222 doses showed rising Spike-specific TCR breadth and depth. The donor group comprised mostly white British people and more females; the analysis possibly underestimated clonal diversity.

TCRdb keeps only in-frame clones here, not all; method: immunoSEQ multiplex PCR. The sample holds approximately 110,000 clones, roughly 87% seen once. V gene TRBV7-2 combines with J gene TRBJ2-1; TRBD2 matches at 8 bases. The source was peripheral blood, collected on day 0 of AZD1222 vaccination. The receptor's source is an adult in good health. CDR3 sequence reads: CASSLARGTRYNEQFF. In nucleotides, the CDR3 is TGTGCCAGCAGCTTAGCGAGGGGGACTAGGTACAATGAGCAGTTCTTC.